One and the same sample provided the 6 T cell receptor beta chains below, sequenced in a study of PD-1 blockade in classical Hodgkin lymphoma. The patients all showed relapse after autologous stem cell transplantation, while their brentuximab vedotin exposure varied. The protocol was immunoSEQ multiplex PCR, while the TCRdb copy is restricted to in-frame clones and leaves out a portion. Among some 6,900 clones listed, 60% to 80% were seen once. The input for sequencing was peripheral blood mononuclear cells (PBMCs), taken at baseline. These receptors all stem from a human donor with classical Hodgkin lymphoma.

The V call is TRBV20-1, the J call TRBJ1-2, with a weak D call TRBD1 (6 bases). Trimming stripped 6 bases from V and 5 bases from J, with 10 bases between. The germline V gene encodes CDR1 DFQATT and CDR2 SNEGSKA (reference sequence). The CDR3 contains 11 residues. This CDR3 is CSAEDRYGYTF. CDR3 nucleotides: TGCAGTGCCGAGGACAGATATGGCTACACCTTC.

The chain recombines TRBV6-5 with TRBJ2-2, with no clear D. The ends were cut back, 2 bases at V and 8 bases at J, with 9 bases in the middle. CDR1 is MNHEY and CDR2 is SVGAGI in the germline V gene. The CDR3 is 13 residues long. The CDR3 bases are TGTGCCAGCAGTTACCCGAAACCGGGGGAGCTGTTTTTT. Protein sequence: CASSYPKPGELFF.

DNA of the CDR3: TGTGCCAGCTCACCAGGGACCCGGGGATCAGGGGAGACCCAGTACTTC. It encodes CASSPGTRGSGETQYF. V and J are TRBV18 and TRBJ2-5; D is tentatively TRBD1 or TRBD2 (5 bases each). Germline values: CDR1 KGHSH, CDR2 LQKENI. V lost 2 bases to trimming and J lost 5 bases, with 18 bases between them. The CDR3 has 16 residues.

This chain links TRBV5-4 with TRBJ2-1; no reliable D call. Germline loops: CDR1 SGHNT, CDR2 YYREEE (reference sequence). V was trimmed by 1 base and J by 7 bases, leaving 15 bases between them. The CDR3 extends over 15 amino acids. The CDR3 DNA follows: TGTGCCAGCAGCTTGAGGTGGGGTTCAGGAAATGAGCAGTTCTTC. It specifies CASSLRWGSGNEQFF.

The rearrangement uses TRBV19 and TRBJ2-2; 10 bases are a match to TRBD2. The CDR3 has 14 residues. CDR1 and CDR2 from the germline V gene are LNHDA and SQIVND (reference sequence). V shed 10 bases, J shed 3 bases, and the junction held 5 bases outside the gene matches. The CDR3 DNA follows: TGTGCCACCACTAGCGGGACATACACCGGGGAGCTGTTTTTT. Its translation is CATTSGTYTGELFF.

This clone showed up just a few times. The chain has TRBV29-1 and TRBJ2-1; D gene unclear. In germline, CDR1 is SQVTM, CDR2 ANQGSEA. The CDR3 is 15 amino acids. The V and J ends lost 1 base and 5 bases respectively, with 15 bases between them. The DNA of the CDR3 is TGCAGCGTTGAAGGCCCATACTCAGACAACAATGAGCAGTTCTTC. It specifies CSVEGPYSDNNEQFF.